These 9 T cell receptor beta chains were sequenced from one sample in a study of T cells after yellow fever vaccination. TCRdb reprocessed the 5' RACE reads with MiXCR, giving one entry per CDR3 protein. The sample lists fewer than 450,000 distinct CDR3 sequences, around 10% occurring once. This specimen consisted of PBMCs, obtained on the day of the first yellow fever vaccination. All receptors come from a man aged 18-30 years who received the YFV17D yellow fever vaccine.

The chain links TRBV11-1 to TRBJ2-2; 8 bases are a match to TRBD1. Trimming cost V 4 bases and J 3 bases; bases outside gene matches: 4. The CDR3 is made up of 15 amino acids. CDR1 is SGHAT, CDR2 FQDESV, per germline (reference sequence). The CDR3 DNA reads as TGTGCCAGCAGCTCGGTGGACAGGGACACCGGGGAGCTGTTTTTT. It encodes CASSSVDRDTGELFF.

The chain links TRBV20-1 to TRBJ1-5; 8 nucleotides match TRBD1. CDR3 length equals 15 residues. Trimming at V came to 3 bases and at J to 5 bases, leaving 9 bases not matched to a gene. Per the germline V gene, CDR1 is DFQATT and CDR2 is SNEGSKA (reference sequence). The CDR3 protein is CSASQGASRDQPQHF. The CDR3 DNA reads TGCAGTGCTAGTCAGGGGGCGTCTCGGGATCAGCCCCAGCATTTT.

This clonotype was detected only a few times. The V and J genes are TRBV18 and TRBJ1-2; TRBD1 matches 8 bases. V was pared by 3 bases and J by 4 bases, with 7 bases of the junction left unmatched. The CDR3 has 15 amino acids. The germline V gene has CDR1 KGHSH and CDR2 LQKENI. CDR3 region: CASSPWTGTVYGYTF. In nucleotides, the CDR3 is TGTGCCAGCTCACCCTGGACAGGGACTGTCTATGGCTACACCTTC.

This clonotype was seen a few times. The J gene is TRBJ2-5, the V gene TRBV7-9, with 13 nucleotides matching TRBD2. This CDR3 region has 16 residues. Germline V gives CDR1 SEHNR, CDR2 FQNEAQ (reference sequence). V was clipped by 5 bases and J by 1 base; unmatched bases: 4. The CDR3: CASSRGLAGAQETQYF. The CDR3, as DNA: TGTGCCAGCAGCCGCGGACTAGCGGGGGCCCAAGAGACCCAGTACTTC.

This clonotype was detected many times. The V call is TRBV10-3, the J call TRBJ1-1; D is undetermined. Trimming took 1 base from V and 1 from J, leaving 4 bases between them. The CDR3 is made up of 13 amino acids. Germline CDR1 is ENHRY and CDR2 is SYGVKD. The CDR3 DNA is TGTGCCATCAGTGAGTATGAGAACACTGAAGCTTTCTTT. It yields the protein CAISEYENTEAFF.

V usage is TRBV15 and J usage is TRBJ2-7; D may correspond to TRBD1 or TRBD2 (5 bases each). V lost 1 base and J lost 2, with 12 bases in between. The CDR3 contains 15 residues. Germline CDR1 and CDR2: LNHNV and YYDKDF (reference sequence). CDR3 bases: TGTGCCACCAGCAGAGTAACGGGGCCGCCCTACGAGCAGTACGTC. It yields the protein CATSRVTGPPYEQYV.

The chain carries TRBV12-3 or TRBV12-4 and TRBJ2-1; 9 nucleotides align to TRBD2. V gave up 3 bases and J gave up 10 bases; unmatched junction bases: 7. This CDR3 contains 14 residues. DNA for the CDR3: TGTGCCAGCAGTTTGCGGGGGGGGCTCGGCGAGCAGTTCTTC. Protein sequence: CASSLRGGLGEQFF.

The chain has TRBV20-1 and TRBJ1-1, with a weak D call TRBD1 (5 bases). CDR3 length equals 13 residues. V lost 7 bases, J lost 2 bases, and 14 bases lay in between. Germline V lookup: CDR1 DFQATT, CDR2 SNEGSKA (reference sequence). The CDR3 nucleotides are TGCAGTGGTCTTCGGGGGACTAACACTGAAGCTTTCTTT. It codes for CSGLRGTNTEAFF.

This clonotype was recorded a few times. The chain joins TRBV18 to TRBJ2-5; D call uncertain. V gave up 2 bases and J gave up 3 bases, with 4 bases separating them. CDR3 length equals 12 residues. In germline, CDR1 is KGHSH, CDR2 LQKENI. In DNA, the CDR3 is TGTGCCAGCTCACCATATGAAGAGACCCAGTACTTC. This translates into CASSPYEETQYF.